Below are 7 T cell receptor beta chains sequenced from a single sample in a study of CD8 T cells in ankylosing spondylitis. Using its own MiXCR run on the 5' RACE reads, TCRdb lists one record per CDR3 protein. This sample carries fewer than 350,000 distinct CDR3 sequences, around 10% of them seen once, and the ten largest clones take 9.1%. Sequenced material: blood, either unsorted or a sorted T cell fraction (not recorded which). Receptors were obtained from a female donor with ankylosing spondylitis or in good health (not recorded which).

The chain carries TRBV9 and TRBJ2-2, with 8 bases lining up with TRBD2. Germline values: CDR1 SGDLS, CDR2 YYNGEE. After removal of 0 bases from V and 4 bases from J, the junction contained 8 bases not matched to a gene. The CDR3 totals 17 residues. The CDR3 sequence is CASSVGNGGARTGELFF. The CDR3 bases are TGTGCCAGCAGCGTAGGAAACGGGGGGGCCCGCACCGGGGAGCTGTTTTTT.

This clonotype occurred a few times. The gene calls are TRBV30 and TRBJ2-7; 9 bases are shared with TRBD2. CDR3 length equals 13 residues. Germline assignment: CDR1 GTSNPN and CDR2 SVGIG (reference sequence). Trimming removed 1 base from V and 3 bases from J; junction bases left unmatched: 1. As DNA, the CDR3 is TGTGCCTGGAGTGGACTAGCGGACTACGAGCAGTACTTC. Translation gives CAWSGLADYEQYF.

This clonotype appeared many times. The chain employs TRBV27 and TRBJ2-6; no clear D. Per the germline V gene, CDR1 is MNHEY and CDR2 is SMNVEV (reference sequence). With 7 bases removed from V and 0 bases from J, the gap between germline ends came to 4 bases. The CDR3 runs to 13 residues. The CDR3 reads CASMTSGANVLTF. CDR3 coding DNA: TGTGCCAGCATGACCTCTGGGGCCAACGTCCTGACTTTC. Full variable domain (remainder filled in from reference TRBV27 and TRBJ2-6): EAQVTQNPRYLITVTGKKLTVTCSQNMNHEYMSWYRQDPGLGLRQIYYSMNVEVTDKGDVPEGYKVSRKEKRNFPLILESPSPNQTSLYFCASMTSGANVLTFGAGSRLTVL.

This clonotype was seen more than once but under ten times. The rearrangement joins TRBV11-2 to TRBJ2-7; no reliable D call. Germline assignment: CDR1 SGHAT and CDR2 FQNNGV. The CDR3 is made up of 15 amino acids. Deletions cut 0 bases from V and 6 bases from J, with 15 bases between. The DNA of the CDR3 is TGTGCCAGCAGCTTAGAATCGGCCAGCTATAGCGAGCAGTACTTC. Amino acids: CASSLESASYSEQYF.

J is TRBJ2-7 and V is TRBV6-2 or TRBV6-3, with D perhaps TRBD1 (5 bases). The CDR3 is 13 amino acids. Deletions cut 7 bases from V and 3 bases from J, with 13 bases between. Germline loops: CDR1 MNHEY, CDR2 SVGEGT. In nucleotides, the CDR3 is TGTGCCAGCAATCGGATAGACAGCTACGAGCAGTACTTC. Protein product: CASNRIDSYEQYF.

J is TRBJ1-2 and V is TRBV27; D is uncertain. The V and J ends lost 6 bases and 2 bases respectively, with 16 bases between them. This CDR3 contains 15 residues. Germline V lookup: CDR1 MNHEY, CDR2 SMNVEV (reference sequence). The chain's CDR3 is CASSPQPILNYGYTF. The CDR3 coding sequence is TGTGCCAGCAGCCCACAACCGATATTAAACTATGGCTACACCTTC.

This clonotype showed up many times. The germline gene is not matched at one end of the junction; a read error may be the cause. The chain uses TRBV10-3 and TRBJ2-7; tentative D call: TRBD1 (6 bases). CDR3 size: 14 residues. Germline CDR1 is ENHRY and CDR2 is SYGVKD. The CDR3 is CAITETGELWEQYF. The CDR3 DNA sequence: TGTGCCATCACTGAGACAGGCGAGTTGTGGGAGCAGTACTTC.